The text below deals with one TCR beta chain. This record comes from a study of T-cell memory formation after mild COVID-19. This CDR3 is 16 amino acids long. Trimming left V 5 bases short and J 5 bases short, with 21 bases between. Germline assignment: CDR1 SGHRS and CDR2 YFSETQ. Libraries for TCRalpha and TCRbeta carried sample barcodes and unique molecular identifiers via 5'RACE. TCRdb ran MiXCR on the 5' RACE reads and lists one entry per CDR3 protein. The sample consists of roughly 450,000 distinct CDR3 sequences, about 18% of them appearing once. The chain joins TRBV5-1 to TRBJ2-3, with a possible D match to TRBD2 (6 bases). The receptor was derived from an adult woman who had mild COVID-19 (a few samples of this study predate the infection). Cell type and time point are not known. Material for sequencing was PBMCs or a T cell subset sorted from them (not recorded which). The CDR3 bases are TGCGCCAGCAGTTACACTCTAGCGTTAGCTAGAGATACGCAGTATTTT. Its protein is CASSYTLALARDTQYF.